This entry lists 7 T cell receptor beta chains sequenced from one sample in a study of shared clonotypes between healthy human individuals. TCRdb's copy holds only in-frame clones and misses some; the assay was immunoSEQ multiplex PCR. The sample lists roughly 2.6 million clones, approximately 90% occurring once. The specimen was naive CD4+ T cells sorted from blood. The sample's subset: CD45RA+ positively selected. These receptors all come from a man aged 18-30 years in good health.

The chain joins TRBV9 to TRBJ2-1, with TRBD2 matching 15 bases. Germline values: CDR1 SGDLS, CDR2 YYNGEE. Trimming took 0 bases from V and 4 from J; bases not matched to a gene: 2. This CDR3 comprises 17 residues. CDR3 DNA: TGTGCCAGCAGCGTAGGGACTAGCGGGAGGGTATACAATGAGCAGTTCTTC. This codes for CASSVGTSGRVYNEQFF. Using reference TRBV9 and TRBJ2-1 for the parts outside the CDR3, the full variable domain is DSGVTQTPKHLITATGQRVTLRCSPRSGDLSVYWYQQSLDQGLQFLIQYYNGEERAKGNILERFSAQQFPDLHSELNLSSLELGDSALYFCASSVGTSGRVYNEQFFGPGTRLTVL.

This clone was detected once. This chain links TRBV13 with TRBJ2-3; TRBD2 might be the D (7 bases). The V end lost 4 bases, the J end lost 1 base, and 15 bases lay between the germline ends. There are 16 residues in the CDR3. CDR1 PRHDT and CDR2 FYEKMQ come from the germline V gene (reference sequence). The CDR3 protein is CASSWDRGAGTDTQYF. CDR3 sequence (DNA): TGTGCCAGCAGCTGGGATCGGGGGGCGGGCACAGATACGCAGTATTTT.

This clone was seen more than once but under ten times. The chain recombines TRBV6-5 with TRBJ2-2; D is unresolved. This CDR3 has 11 amino acids. CDR1 and CDR2 from the germline V gene are MNHEY and SVGAGI. Trimming stripped 8 bases from V and 7 bases from J, with 8 bases between. Written as DNA, the CDR3 is TGTGCCAGCGCAAAGTTCGGGGAGCTGTTTTTT. This codes for CASAKFGELFF.

This chain links TRBV5-4 with TRBJ1-4, with TRBD1 as a possible D gene (6 bases). The CDR3 is 15 amino acids. Germline CDR1 is SGHNT and CDR2 is YYREEE (reference sequence). V shed 4 bases and J shed 6 bases, with 16 bases lying between them. CDR3 amino acids: CASSQSDRNYEKLFF. The DNA of the CDR3 is TGTGCCAGCAGCCAGTCAGACAGGAATTATGAAAAACTGTTTTTT.

This chain links TRBV7-9 with TRBJ1-4; D possibly corresponds to TRBD1 (6 bases). Germline V CDR1 and CDR2: SEHNR, FQNEAQ (reference sequence). V gave up 4 bases and J gave up 6 bases, with 12 bases separating them. The CDR3 is made up of 14 amino acids. CDR3 DNA: TGTGCCAGCAGCTCCAGGGGCGGGGATGAAAAACTGTTTTTT. This gives the protein CASSSRGGDEKLFF.

The rearrangement joins TRBV28 to TRBJ1-3, with D unresolved. V was trimmed by 10 bases and J by 2 bases, leaving 6 bases between them. The CDR3 spans 11 residues. Germline CDR1 reads MDHEN; CDR2 reads SYDVKM. The chain's CDR3 is CATFTGNTIYF. DNA of the CDR3: TGTGCCACCTTCACTGGAAACACCATATATTTT.

The genes are TRBV5-6 and TRBJ2-3; tentatively, D is TRBD2 (5 bases). This CDR3 has 16 amino acids. Germline CDR1 reads SGHDT; CDR2 reads YYEEEE. V lost 4 bases and J lost 4, with 19 bases in between. As DNA, the CDR3 is TGTGCCAGCAGCCAGGACGGAGCGGTGAGGGCAGATACGCAGTATTTT. This codes for CASSQDGAVRADTQYF.